This T cell receptor (beta chain) emerged from a study of blood T cells in healthy people across ages. Samples each had at least 5 micrograms of total RNA extracted. Study results and caveats: Donor CMV status was unknown, possibly confounding expanded clonotype changes.

As concerns this clonotype: The antigen is undetermined.

For the second PCR, which ran for roughly 6 to 12 cycles, a sample-barcoded 5' primer and a J-beta primer mix were used. CDR3-containing paired-end reads numbered at least 3 million in each sample. MiXCR, applied by TCRdb to the 5' RACE reads, yields one record per CDR3 protein. The sample has about 1.6 million distinct CDR3 sequences, about 32% seen once. The CDR3 runs to 16 residues. Deletions cut 6 bases from V and 0 bases from J, with 17 bases between. Germline values: CDR1 ENHRY, CDR2 SYGVKD. Sequencing was done on a sample of blood. The rearrangement joins TRBV10-3 to TRBJ1-2; possibly TRBD1 for D (5 bases). This TCR was recovered from a woman aged 25 to 39 in good health. CDR3 sequence reads: CAISPGTARANYGYTF. CDR3 in DNA: TGTGCCATCAGCCCCGGGACGGCTCGTGCTAACTATGGCTACACCTTC.